The next 27 T cell receptor beta chains were all read from a single sample in a study of control samples from healthy donors and cancer patients (dated by TCRdb to the early 2020s). Libraries were made using the immunoSEQ multiplex PCR assay. TCRdb re-hosts the immuneACCESS table, in-frame sequences only. Its copies lack some clones; in the studies checked, an unresolved V gene accounts for under half of them, and the cause for the rest is not known. A total of tens of thousands of clones appear in this sample, 88% of them only once. The ten most abundant clones make up around an eighth of the sample. The sequenced sample was blood. The receptors were gathered from a woman in her 70s in good health.

The V and J genes are TRBV5-1 and TRBJ1-4; D gene ambiguous. Trimming removed 0 bases from V and 0 bases from J, with 9 bases in between. Germline CDR1 is SGHRS and CDR2 is YFSETQ. The CDR3 spans 16 residues. CDR3 sequence (DNA): TGCGCCAGCAGCTTGGGAGTCGGGGCAACTAATGAAAAACTGTTTTTT. Its translation: CASSLGVGATNEKLFF.

The CDR3 loop reads CASRPHHFYGYTF. CDR3 DNA sequence: TGTGCCAGCCGACCACATCATTTCTATGGCTACACCTTC. This sequence joins TRBV12-3 or TRBV12-4 and TRBJ1-2; D gene ambiguous. Trimming removed 8 bases at V and 4 bases at J, with 14 bases between. The CDR3 is 13 amino acids.

V is TRBV19 and J is TRBJ2-3, with 7 bases matching TRBD1. The length of the CDR3 is 15 residues. V lost 6 bases, J lost 0 bases, and 6 bases stayed unmatched. The germline CDR1 and CDR2 sequences are LNHDA and SQIVND (reference sequence). The CDR3 region is CASRTTGLSTDTQYF. The CDR3 DNA sequence: TGTGCCAGTAGGACGACAGGGTTGAGCACAGATACGCAGTATTTT.

V gene TRBV3-1 (or the pseudogene TRBV3-2) combines with J gene TRBJ2-7, with D unresolved. CDR3 length: 14 amino acids. Trimming removed 4 bases from V and 1 base from J, with 11 bases in between. CDR1 and CDR2 from the germline V gene are LGHDT and YNNKEL (reference sequence). Written as DNA, the CDR3 is TGTGCCAGCAGCCGAGGTACTGATTCCTACGAGCAGTACTTC. As protein: CASSRGTDSYEQYF.

The chain is built from TRBV7-6 and TRBJ2-3; perhaps TRBD1 as D (5 bases). The V end was cut by 5 bases, the J end by 0 bases, with 9 bases between. The length of the CDR3 is 14 residues. CDR1 and CDR2 from the germline V gene are SGHVS and FNYEAQ. CDR3 bases: TGTGCCAGCAGCCGGACACCTAGCACAGATACGCAGTATTTT. Its protein is CASSRTPSTDTQYF.

The chain joins TRBV6-6 to TRBJ1-2; 7 bases match TRBD1. V lost 7 bases and J lost 3; bases outside the gene matches: 5. Germline CDR1 and CDR2: MNHNY and SVGAGI (reference sequence). This CDR3 is 13 amino acids long. CDR3 sequence reads: CASMRGQDYGYTF. Here the CDR3 DNA reads TGTGCCAGCATGAGGGGGCAGGACTATGGCTACACCTTC.

The genes are TRBV6-5 and TRBJ1-1; D call uncertain. The CDR3 is made up of 14 amino acids. Germline CDR1 is MNHEY and CDR2 is SVGAGI. The V gene lost 0 bases and the J gene lost 1 base, with 6 bases spanning the gap. CDR3 coding DNA: TGTGCCAGCAGTTACTCGGGCAAGAACACTGAAGCTTTCTTT. Translated, it gives CASSYSGKNTEAFF.

CDR3 bases: TGCGCCAGCAGCCCCACTGGCGGGGCAGCGAACACCGGGGAGCTGTTTTTT. Its protein product is CASSPTGGAANTGELFF. This rearrangement joins TRBV4-3 to TRBJ2-2, with TRBD2 as a possible D gene (6 bases). CDR1 is LGHNA and CDR2 is YSLEER in the germline V gene. The CDR3 runs to 17 residues. Trimming took off 4 bases at V and 0 bases at J, with 15 bases between the two ends.

The chain is built from TRBV5-1 and TRBJ1-2; 12 bases fit TRBD1. V lost 3 bases to trimming and J lost 4 bases; unmatched junction nucleotides: 7. The CDR3 loop spans 16 amino acids. CDR1 is SGHRS and CDR2 is YFSETQ in the germline V gene. CDR3 sequence reads: CASSSGTGGQGYGYTF. In DNA, the CDR3 is TGCGCCAGCAGCTCCGGGACAGGGGGCCAGGGCTATGGCTACACCTTC. Combining the CDR3 with reference TRBV5-1 and TRBJ1-2 gives the whole variable domain KAGVTQTPRYLIKTRGQQVTLSCSPISGHRSVSWYQQTPGQGLQFLFEYFSETQRNKGNFPGRFSGRQFSNSRSEMNVSTLELGDSALYLCASSSGTGGQGYGYTFGSGTRLTVV.

V gene TRBV2 combines with J gene TRBJ1-3; D unresolved. V dropped 4 bases and J dropped 1 base, with 5 bases sitting between them. Germline-derived CDR1 and CDR2 are SNHLY and FYNNEI. This CDR3 contains 13 residues. CDR3 nucleotide sequence: TGTGCCAGCAGTGCAGGATCTGGAAACACCATATATTTT. Its protein product is CASSAGSGNTIYF.

This rearrangement joins TRBV6-1 to TRBJ1-5; D remains unclear. The V and J ends lost 2 bases and 4 bases respectively, with 12 bases between them. This CDR3 has 15 residues. The germline V gene encodes CDR1 MNHNS and CDR2 SASEGT. The DNA for the CDR3 is TGTGCCAGCAGTGAAACATCCCGGGCGAATCAGCCCCAGCATTTT. Translating it yields CASSETSRANQPQHF.

V and J are TRBV7-8 and TRBJ2-1; the D gene could be TRBD1 or TRBD2 (6 bases each). In germline, CDR1 is SGHVS, CDR2 FQNEAQ. V gave up 0 bases and J gave up 7 bases, with 19 bases separating them. The CDR3 runs 17 residues. The CDR3 nucleotides read TGTGCCAGCAGCTTAGCAGGGGGGCTCCTAGTGGATAATGAGCAGTTCTTC. It is translated as CASSLAGGLLVDNEQFF.

This clone was seen a few times. The chain has TRBV5-1 and TRBJ2-2; 10 bases are shared with TRBD1. This CDR3 spans 16 amino acids. V gave up 5 bases and J gave up 4 bases; unmatched junction bases: 8. Germline values: CDR1 SGHRS, CDR2 YFSETQ. This chain's CDR3 is CASSSGQGSVTGELFF. CDR3 bases: TGCGCCAGCAGTTCGGGACAGGGGTCGGTCACCGGGGAGCTGTTTTTT.

This chain's CDR3 is CASSESGVGREQYF. The CDR3 region has the DNA TGCGCCAGCAGCGAGTCGGGGGTAGGAAGGGAGCAGTACTTC. V and J are TRBV5-1 and TRBJ2-7, with D perhaps TRBD2 (6 bases). V was pared by 4 bases and J by 7 bases, with 18 bases between. There are 14 residues in the CDR3. Germline V CDR1 and CDR2: SGHRS, YFSETQ.

V and J are TRBV19 and TRBJ1-1; D is unresolved. The CDR3 spans 16 residues. V gave up 4 bases and J gave up 3 bases, with 18 bases separating them. Germline CDR1 reads LNHDA; CDR2 reads SQIVND (reference sequence). The DNA of the CDR3 is TGTGCCAGTAGTAATGGGCCGTCTTGGGAGGACACTGAAGCTTTCTTT. As protein: CASSNGPSWEDTEAFF.

The CDR3 spells CASSLAGEVDTQYF. For the CDR3, the DNA is TGTGCCAGCTCACTAGCGGGAGAGGTAGATACGCAGTATTTT. The genes are TRBV18 and TRBJ2-3; 9 bases align to TRBD2. This CDR3 is 14 amino acids long. V gave up 4 bases and J gave up 5 bases; unmatched junction bases: 4. Germline V gene lookup returns CDR1 KGHSH and CDR2 LQKENI.

The chain employs TRBV12-3 or TRBV12-4 and TRBJ1-5, with unresolved D. The V gene lost 2 bases and the J gene lost 5 bases, with 7 bases spanning the gap. The CDR3 consists of 13 residues. Written as DNA, the CDR3 is TGTGCCAGCAGTTTATTAGGGCATCAGCCCCAGCATTTT. Translated: CASSLLGHQPQHF.

The chain has TRBV5-8 and TRBJ1-5; D not certain. Trimming removed 1 base from V and 5 bases from J, with 10 bases in between. Germline lookup yields CDR1 SGHTS and CDR2 YDEGEE. The CDR3 has 14 amino acids. The chain's CDR3 is CASSLSSEHQPQHF. The CDR3 region has the DNA TGTGCCAGCAGCTTGTCGTCAGAACATCAGCCCCAGCATTTT. The full variable domain, rest sourced from reference TRBV5-8 and TRBJ1-5, is EAGVTQSPTHLIKTRGQQATLRCSPISGHTSVYWYQQALGLGLQFLLWYDEGEERNRGNFPPRFSGRQFPNYSSELNVNALELEDSALYLCASSLSSEHQPQHFGDGTRLSIL.

The chain uses TRBV19 and TRBJ1-2; D ambiguous. CDR1 is LNHDA and CDR2 is SQIVND in the germline V gene (reference sequence). This CDR3 region has 13 residues. The V and J ends lost 2 bases and 7 bases respectively, with 11 bases between them. CDR3 bases: TGTGCCAGTAGTATAAGAGCCGAGGGTGGCTACACCTTC. Translating gives CASSIRAEGGYTF.

The chain carries TRBV9 and TRBJ1-2, with 8 bases aligning to TRBD1. Per the germline V gene, CDR1 is SGDLS and CDR2 is YYNGEE. This CDR3 is built from 17 residues. The V segment lost 4 bases and the J segment 4 bases; nucleotides outside the gene matches: 15. CDR3 region: CASSPPGGQGAVYGYTF. The CDR3 nucleotides are TGTGCCAGCAGCCCCCCGGGGGGTCAGGGGGCTGTCTATGGCTACACCTTC.

This chain joins TRBV5-1 and TRBJ1-1; the match to TRBD1 covers 7 bases. Trimming took 2 bases from V and 0 from J; bases not matched to a gene: 1. This CDR3 contains 14 residues. Per the germline V gene, CDR1 is SGHRS and CDR2 is YFSETQ. The DNA for the CDR3 is TGCGCCAGCAGCTTTACAGGGGTGAACACTGAAGCTTTCTTT. It specifies CASSFTGVNTEAFF.

The V and J genes are TRBV30 and TRBJ1-2, with D tentatively TRBD1 (6 bases). The V end lost 2 bases, the J end lost 2 bases, and 12 bases lay between the germline ends. Germline CDR1 and CDR2: GTSNPN and SVGIG (reference sequence). The CDR3 spans 14 residues. The CDR3 sequence: CAWSTGQLNYGYTF. Written as DNA, the CDR3 is TGTGCCTGGAGTACTGGACAGCTCAACTATGGCTACACCTTC.

The V call is TRBV2, the J call TRBJ1-6; 8 positions agree with TRBD1. The V and J ends lost 4 bases and 9 bases, in that order; junction bases with no gene match: 2. The CDR3 is made up of 13 amino acids. Germline CDR1 and CDR2: SNHLY and FYNNEI. The CDR3 here is CASSVGQGSPLHF. CDR3 DNA: TGTGCCAGCAGTGTCGGACAGGGTTCACCCCTCCACTTT.

Concerning this clone: The germline gene is not matched at one end of the junction; a read error may be the cause. This chain joins TRBV12-3 or TRBV12-4 and TRBJ1-2; possible D gene TRBD1, 6 bases. The CDR3 length is 10 residues. CDR3 residues: CASSFGGPDF. The CDR3 DNA follows: TGTGCCAGCAGTTTCGGGGGGCCTGACTTC.

This sequence joins TRBV5-1 and TRBJ1-1, with 8 bases that match TRBD1. Germline loops: CDR1 SGHRS, CDR2 YFSETQ. The CDR3 extends over 15 amino acids. V dropped 2 bases and J dropped 1; count of bases not matched to a gene: 4. Here the CDR3 reads CASSLRTGPNTEAFF. In nucleotides, the CDR3 is TGCGCCAGCAGCTTACGGACAGGGCCGAACACTGAAGCTTTCTTT. Supplemented by reference TRBV5-1 and TRBJ1-1, the full variable domain reads KAGVTQTPRYLIKTRGQQVTLSCSPISGHRSVSWYQQTPGQGLQFLFEYFSETQRNKGNFPGRFSGRQFSNSRSEMNVSTLELGDSALYLCASSLRTGPNTEAFFGQGTRLTVV.

This sequence joins TRBV5-1 and TRBJ2-1, with 14 bases matching TRBD2. Germline assignment: CDR1 SGHRS and CDR2 YFSETQ. The CDR3 spans 14 residues. V shed 4 bases and J 15 bases; nucleotides not matched to a gene: 9. CDR3 in DNA: TGCGCCAGCAGCGCCACCGGGACTAGCGGGAGTTGGTTCTTC. It translates to CASSATGTSGSWFF.

The chain is built from TRBV15 and TRBJ1-1; D ambiguous. The V end lost 4 bases, the J end lost 0 bases, and 9 bases lay between the germline ends. CDR1 LNHNV and CDR2 YYDKDF come from the germline V gene (reference sequence). The CDR3 covers 14 residues. The CDR3 loop reads CATSKAGVNTEAFF. CDR3 bases: TGTGCCACCAGCAAAGCTGGGGTGAACACTGAAGCTTTCTTT.